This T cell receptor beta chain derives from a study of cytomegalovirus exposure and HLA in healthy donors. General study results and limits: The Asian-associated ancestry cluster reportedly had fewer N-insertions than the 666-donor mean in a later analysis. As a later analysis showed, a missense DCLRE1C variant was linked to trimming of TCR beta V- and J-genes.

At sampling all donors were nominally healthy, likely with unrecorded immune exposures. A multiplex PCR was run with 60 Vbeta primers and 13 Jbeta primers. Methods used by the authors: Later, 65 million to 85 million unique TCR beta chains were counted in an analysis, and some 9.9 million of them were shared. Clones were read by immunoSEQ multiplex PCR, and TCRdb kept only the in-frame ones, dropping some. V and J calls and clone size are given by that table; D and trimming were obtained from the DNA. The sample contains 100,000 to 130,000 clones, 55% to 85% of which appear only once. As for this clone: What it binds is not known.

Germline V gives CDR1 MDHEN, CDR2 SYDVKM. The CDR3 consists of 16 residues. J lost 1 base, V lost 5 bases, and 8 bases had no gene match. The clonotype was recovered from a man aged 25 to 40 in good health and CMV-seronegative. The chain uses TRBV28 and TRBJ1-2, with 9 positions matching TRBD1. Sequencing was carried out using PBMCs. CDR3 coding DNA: TGTGCCAGCAGTGCAAGCGGACAGGGGATTAACTATGGCTACACCTTC. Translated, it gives CASSASGQGINYGYTF.